The 19 T cell receptor beta chains below all came from one sample that was sequenced in a study of blood T cell repertoires in COVID-19. Measured with immunoSEQ multiplex PCR; TCRdb has only the in-frame clones, and not every one. The sample comprises around 300,000 clones, about 93% of which are singletons, and 1% to 1.3% rests with the top ten. Sequencing was carried out using PBMCs or T cells enriched from blood (not recorded which). These TCRs come from a woman younger than 45 who had recovered from COVID-19.

V usage is TRBV5-1 and J usage is TRBJ2-7; 7 positions match TRBD1. CDR1 and CDR2 (germline): SGHRS, YFSETQ. The CDR3 length is 14 residues. Trimming at V came to 3 bases and at J to 1 base, leaving 4 bases not matched to a gene. CDR3 DNA sequence: TGCGCCAGCAGCTCTAGACAGGGATCCTACGAGCAGTACTTC. Its protein product is CASSSRQGSYEQYF.

J is TRBJ2-1 and V is TRBV25-1; 9 nucleotides match TRBD2. Losses at the gene ends were 8 bases for V and 7 bases for J; bases not matched to a gene: 9. Germline assignment: CDR1 MGHDK and CDR2 SYGVNS. The CDR3 is made up of 14 amino acids. The CDR3 protein is CASSREGLLNEQFF. CDR3 in DNA: TGTGCCAGCTCGCGGGAGGGCCTATTAAATGAGCAGTTCTTC.

This chain joins TRBV19 and TRBJ2-1; a possible D gene is TRBD2 (5 bases). Germline CDR1 reads LNHDA; CDR2 reads SQIVND (reference sequence). The V end was cut by 2 bases, the J end by 4 bases, with 12 bases between. This CDR3 contains 15 residues. CDR3 DNA: TGTGCCAGTAGTATATCCAGCGGATTTTACAATGAGCAGTTCTTC. It is translated as CASSISSGFYNEQFF.

This chain joins TRBV5-1 and TRBJ2-5; no clear D. Germline lookup yields CDR1 SGHRS and CDR2 YFSETQ. V lost 1 base to trimming and J lost 1 base, with 5 bases between them. CDR3 length: 13 amino acids. The CDR3 DNA reads TGCGCCAGCAGCTTGTACAGCCAAGAGACCCAGTACTTC. Residues: CASSLYSQETQYF.

The gene calls are TRBV28 and TRBJ2-6; 7 nucleotides agree with TRBD1. CDR1 MDHEN and CDR2 SYDVKM come from the germline V gene. This CDR3 region has 16 residues. V lost 2 bases and J lost 2; bases outside the gene matches: 3. CDR3 DNA: TGTGCCAGCAGTTTACAGGGGGTGGCTGGGGCCAACGTCCTGACTTTC. It is translated as CASSLQGVAGANVLTF.

This chain joins TRBV30 and TRBJ1-2; no clear D. Germline values: CDR1 GTSNPN, CDR2 SVGIG (reference sequence). This CDR3 has 13 amino acids. V was cut by 0 bases and J by 4 bases, with 9 bases left in between. CDR3 loop: CAWSVVISYGYTF. The DNA of the CDR3 is TGTGCCTGGAGTGTGGTAATTAGCTATGGCTACACCTTC.

The rearrangement uses TRBV19 and TRBJ2-2; 15 bases map to TRBD2. V lost 0 bases to trimming and J lost 6 bases; unmatched junction nucleotides: 8. The CDR3 sequence is 19 residues long. Germline CDR1 and CDR2: LNHDA and SQIVND (reference sequence). The chain's CDR3 is CASSIDWGTSGRCSGELFF. Written as DNA, the CDR3 is TGTGCCAGTAGTATAGATTGGGGGACTAGCGGGAGGTGTTCCGGGGAGCTGTTTTTT.

The genes are TRBV27 and TRBJ2-2, with 9 bases aligning to TRBD2. J lost 9 bases, V lost 5 bases, and 13 bases had no gene match. From germline, CDR1 is MNHEY and CDR2 SMNVEV (reference sequence). The CDR3 runs to 16 residues. CDR3 sequence (DNA): TGTGCCAGCAGTGGGAGCCGATTAGCGGGAGTGAGGGAGCTGTTTTTT. Protein sequence: CASSGSRLAGVRELFF.

The J gene is TRBJ1-1, the V gene TRBV19; 7 bases agree with TRBD1. CDR1 and CDR2 from the germline V gene are LNHDA and SQIVND (reference sequence). Unmatched junction bases numbered 4, after V lost 6 bases and J lost 0 bases. The CDR3 loop spans 14 amino acids. CDR3 in DNA: TGTGCCAGTAGCCAGACAGGGATGAACACTGAAGCTTTCTTT. This encodes CASSQTGMNTEAFF.

The rearrangement uses TRBV2 and TRBJ2-7; 12 bases match TRBD2. Germline V gene sequence: CDR1 SNHLY, CDR2 FYNNEI. V was pared by 4 bases and J by 2 bases, with 6 bases of the junction left unmatched. The CDR3 length is 16 residues. CDR3 region: CASSVPTSGSTYEQYF. CDR3 bases: TGTGCCAGCAGTGTGCCGACTAGCGGGAGTACCTACGAGCAGTACTTC.

This sequence joins TRBV6-5 and TRBJ2-3; no clear D. CDR1 is MNHEY and CDR2 is SVGAGI in the germline V gene. The germline V and J ends were trimmed by 8 bases and 3 bases, with 6 bases remaining between them. The CDR3 consists of 11 residues. This chain's CDR3 is CASAITDTQYF. The CDR3 nucleotides are TGTGCCAGCGCTATTACAGATACGCAGTATTTT.

The chain recombines TRBV28 with TRBJ1-5; tentative D call: TRBD1 (5 bases). Trimming stripped 4 bases from V and 7 bases from J, with 20 bases between. The germline CDR1 and CDR2 sequences are MDHEN and SYDVKM. The CDR3 loop spans 16 amino acids. CDR3 coding DNA: TGTGCCAGCAGTTCGCCCCGACTCATTCGGGGGCAGCCCCAGCATTTT. This encodes CASSSPRLIRGQPQHF.

The V and J genes are TRBV2 and TRBJ2-2, with D uncertain. Germline assignment: CDR1 SNHLY and CDR2 FYNNEI. Trimming shortened V by 8 bases and J by 0 bases, and 10 bases separated the two germline ends. CDR3 size: 14 residues. The CDR3 bases are TGTGCCAGCCTTGCCGAGGCGAACACCGGGGAGCTGTTTTTT. Protein sequence: CASLAEANTGELFF.

The chain links TRBV9 to TRBJ1-3; 9 bases map to TRBD1. The J segment lost 3 bases and the V segment lost 2 bases, leaving 9 bases of the junction unmatched. The length of the CDR3 is 17 residues. Germline V gene lookup returns CDR1 SGDLS and CDR2 YYNGEE. CDR3 sequence reads: CASSVDTGQGSGNTIYF. CDR3 DNA sequence: TGTGCCAGCAGCGTCGATACCGGACAGGGGAGTGGAAACACCATATATTTT.

V usage is TRBV28 and J usage is TRBJ1-5; weak D call: TRBD1 (5 bases). The V end lost 4 bases, the J end lost 3 bases, and 13 bases lay between the germline ends. Looked up from germline, CDR1 is MDHEN and CDR2 is SYDVKM. CDR3 length: 15 residues. CDR3 DNA sequence: TGTGCCAGCAGTTCAGGGCCTAAATTCAATCAGCCCCAGCATTTT. It translates to CASSSGPKFNQPQHF.

This chain links TRBV2 with TRBJ2-3, with D hard to call. Germline V CDR1 and CDR2: SNHLY, FYNNEI. The CDR3 sequence is 13 residues long. V was trimmed by 0 bases and J by 4 bases, leaving 5 bases between them. The DNA for the CDR3 is TGTGCCAGCAGTGAAGCGGCCCCAGATACGCAGTATTTT. Protein sequence: CASSEAAPDTQYF.

The chain carries TRBV5-1 and TRBJ2-2; D might be TRBD1 (7 bases). Germline V gene sequence: CDR1 SGHRS, CDR2 YFSETQ. V lost 0 bases to trimming and J lost 4 bases, with 10 bases between them. The CDR3 runs 15 residues. The CDR3 loop reads CASSLVQGGTGELFF. The CDR3 DNA sequence: TGCGCCAGCAGCTTGGTGCAGGGGGGCACCGGGGAGCTGTTTTTT.

J is TRBJ2-7 and V is TRBV7-6; D possibly corresponds to TRBD1 (5 bases). The CDR3 sequence is 13 residues long. Germline-derived CDR1 and CDR2 are SGHVS and FNYEAQ. Trimming stripped 2 bases from V and 1 base from J, with 6 bases between. CDR3 in DNA: TGTGCCAGCAGCTTATCAGGGTCCTACGAGCAGTACTTC. Its translation: CASSLSGSYEQYF.

The chain carries TRBV27 and TRBJ2-4, with a weak D call TRBD1 (5 bases). This CDR3 spans 23 amino acids. CDR1 and CDR2 from the germline V gene are MNHEY and SMNVEV (reference sequence). V gave up 1 base and J gave up 1 base, with 32 bases separating them. CDR3 residues: CASSLWALLQGCKKVIAKNIQYF. The CDR3 DNA is TGTGCCAGCAGTTTATGGGCCCTTCTCCAGGGATGCAAGAAGGTAATTGCCAAAAACATTCAGTACTTC.